This T cell receptor beta chain was obtained from a study of blood T cell repertoires in COVID-19. TCRdb keeps only in-frame clones here, not all; method: immunoSEQ multiplex PCR. The sample has about 310,000 clones, roughly 87% seen once. This clone was detected a few times. V trimming: 3 bases; J trimming: 2 bases; junction bases outside the gene matches: 7. The CDR3 has 15 amino acids. The germline V gene encodes CDR1 MNHEY and CDR2 SMNVEV (reference sequence). What was sequenced was PBMCs or T cells enriched from blood (not recorded which). The origin of this receptor is a woman aged 18-35 years who had recovered from COVID-19. The J gene is TRBJ2-7, the V gene TRBV27, with 7 bases matching TRBD2. In nucleotides, the CDR3 is TGTGCCAGCAGTTTTTTTGCTAGCGGAACCTACGAGCAGTACTTC. Its translation: CASSFFASGTYEQYF.